Sequencing of this TCR beta chain was carried out in a study of blood T cell repertoires in COVID-19. Sequencing used immunoSEQ multiplex PCR; TCRdb keeps in-frame clones, though not all of them. This table has roughly 41,000 clones, approximately 80% appearing once. This clone was seen a few times. CDR1 MGHDK and CDR2 SYGVNS come from the germline V gene. The ends were cut back, 6 bases at V and 3 bases at J, with 18 bases in the middle. The CDR3 contains 16 residues. The TCR sequence derives from a woman of 80 years or more with acute or convalescent COVID-19. This sequence joins TRBV25-1 and TRBJ1-3; weak D call: TRBD1 (5 bases). Sequenced: peripheral blood. This CDR3 reads CASSQTRVDRGNTIYF. In DNA form, the CDR3 reads TGTGCCAGCAGCCAGACCAGGGTTGATCGTGGAAACACCATATATTTT.